This TCR beta chain was recorded in a study of naive and memory T cell subsets. This clonotype occurred many times. CDR1 MDHEN and CDR2 SYDVKM come from the germline V gene. CDR3 size: 14 residues. V lost 3 bases to trimming and J lost 7 bases; unmatched junction nucleotides: 6. An equimolar mix of two oligonucleotides served as the beta constant-region primer for TRBC1 and TRBC2. Four rounds of PCR amplified the ligated cDNA using nested alpha and beta constant-region primers plus SP2. Using its own MiXCR run on the UMI-ligation and nested PCR reads, TCRdb lists one record per CDR3 protein. There are just over 80,000 distinct CDR3 sequences in the sample; about 10% occur only once, and around 1.3% lies in the top ten. From the second PCR step, alpha and beta chains were amplified apart.

Specimen: naive CD8+ T cells from blood. This sequence joins TRBV28 and TRBJ2-7, with 10 bases lining up with TRBD2. This sequence was found in a human donor in good health. The CDR3 region has the DNA TGTGCCAGCAGTTTCCGTCTAGCGGGAGATGAGCAGTACTTC. Translation gives CASSFRLAGDEQYF.